Given below is one T cell receptor (beta chain) in context. The data were obtained in a study of OX40 agonist ivuxolimab in advanced cancers. For the study at large: Ivuxolimab, an agonist antibody against OX40 (CD134), was given to patients.

Data came from immunoSEQ multiplex PCR; TCRdb stores just in-frame clones and leaves some out. This table has approximately 98,000 clones, 91% appearing once. Looked up from germline, CDR1 is SNHLY and CDR2 is FYNNEI. Trimming took 4 bases from V and 15 from J, leaving 19 bases between them. The CDR3 is 13 residues long. The sequence came from an adult with an advanced solid tumor such as melanoma, head and neck, liver or kidney cancer. V usage is TRBV2 and J usage is TRBJ2-1, with a weak D call TRBD2 (7 bases). The sample in question was CD4+ or CD8+ T cells sorted from blood, obtained in a trial of the OX40 agonist ivuxolimab. The CDR3 reads CASSVVEGGAPFF. The CDR3 DNA follows: TGTGCCAGCAGTGTGGTTGAGGGGGGGGCCCCGTTCTTC.